Each of the 28 T cell receptor beta chains below was sequenced from the same sample in a study of blood T cell repertoires in COVID-19. Method: immunoSEQ multiplex PCR; TCRdb's copy keeps in-frame clones and lacks some. The data contain some 300,000 clones, 88% of them seen just once; the ten biggest clones take up 2% to 2.5%. The source material was PBMCs or T cells enriched from blood (not recorded which). These receptors were obtained from a woman in her sixties in a cohort exposed to, infected with or recovered from COVID-19 (not recorded which).

The chain recombines TRBV30 with TRBJ2-1; D unclear. CDR3 length: 14 residues. Germline assignment: CDR1 GTSNPN and CDR2 SVGIG (reference sequence). Trimming stripped 0 bases from V and 0 bases from J, with 6 bases between. The CDR3 DNA reads as TGTGCCTGGAGTGTTGGCGGCTCCTACAATGAGCAGTTCTTC. Its protein is CAWSVGGSYNEQFF.

The chain links TRBV25-1 to TRBJ2-5; D is possibly TRBD1 (6 bases). The CDR3 loop spans 13 amino acids. Germline lookup yields CDR1 MGHDK and CDR2 SYGVNS. Trimming stripped 3 bases from V and 6 bases from J, with 11 bases between. The CDR3 reads CASSDTGQQTQYF. The CDR3 nucleotides are TGTGCCAGCAGTGACACAGGGCAGCAGACCCAGTACTTC.

DNA of the CDR3: TGTGCCTGGAGGTCAGGGTTAAATCAGCCCCAGCATTTT. Residues: CAWRSGLNQPQHF. The chain employs TRBV30 and TRBJ1-5, with D possibly matching TRBD1 (5 bases). Trimming took 3 bases from V and 4 from J, leaving 10 bases between them. The CDR3 is 13 residues long. Germline CDR1 and CDR2: GTSNPN and SVGIG (reference sequence).

The V call is TRBV21-1, the J call TRBJ1-5; TRBD1 was called by the table and not checked on the DNA. TRBV21-1 is reported as a pseudogene. This CDR3 contains 18 residues. Here the CDR3 DNA reads TGTGCCAGCAGCAAAGAGGTATTTATTGACAGAAGCAATCAGCCCCAGCATTTT. Translated, it gives CASSKEVFIDRSNQPQHF.

This clone has more than one count but fewer than ten. The V and J genes are TRBV14 and TRBJ2-1; 15 nucleotides agree with TRBD2. This CDR3 comprises 20 residues. V lost 2 bases, J lost 6 bases, and 14 bases stayed unmatched. In germline, CDR1 is SGHDN, CDR2 FVKESK. This chain's CDR3 is CASSQTITGLAGGRGNEQFF. Written as DNA, the CDR3 is TGTGCCAGCAGCCAAACTATTACGGGACTAGCGGGAGGACGCGGCAATGAGCAGTTCTTC. Full variable domain (missing parts from reference TRBV14 and TRBJ2-1): EAGVTQFPSHSVIEKGQTVTLRCDPISGHDNLYWYRRVMGKEIKFLLHFVKESKQDESGMPNNRFLAERTGGTYSTLKVQPAELEDSGVYFCASSQTITGLAGGRGNEQFFGPGTRLTVL.

This chain joins TRBV6-5 and TRBJ2-1; a possible D gene is TRBD2 (6 bases). V was pared by 2 bases and J by 1 base, with 9 bases between. Germline lookup yields CDR1 MNHEY and CDR2 SVGAGI. This CDR3 is built from 15 residues. The DNA for the CDR3 is TGTGCCAGCAGTTACGAGCGGGCGTCCTACAATGAGCAGTTCTTC. It specifies CASSYERASYNEQFF.

This chain joins TRBV5-4 and TRBJ2-3; 10 nucleotides align to TRBD2. There are 16 residues in the CDR3. CDR1 is SGHNT, CDR2 YYREEE, per germline (reference sequence). V lost 6 bases and J lost 6; bases outside the gene matches: 13. Here the CDR3 DNA reads TGTGCCAGCACCCGGGCGGGGGCTAGCGGGAGTGATACGCAGTATTTT. It specifies CASTRAGASGSDTQYF.

V usage is TRBV29-1 and J usage is TRBJ2-3; 12 bases fit TRBD2. The V and J ends lost 4 bases and 1 base, in that order; junction bases with no gene match: 12. The CDR3 is made up of 18 amino acids. Germline V gene lookup returns CDR1 SQVTM and CDR2 ANQGSEA. The CDR3 loop reads CSVAPLAGGHRGTDTQYF. DNA of the CDR3: TGCAGCGTTGCCCCTCTAGCGGGAGGGCATCGGGGCACAGATACGCAGTATTTT.

V usage is TRBV5-8 and J usage is TRBJ2-7; 10 positions agree with TRBD1. Trimming cost V 3 bases and J 7 bases; bases outside gene matches: 13. Germline assignment: CDR1 SGHTS and CDR2 YDEGEE. This CDR3 contains 16 residues. The CDR3 loop is CASSSDPGQGLREQYF. The CDR3 bases are TGTGCCAGCAGCTCTGATCCGGGACAGGGGCTGAGAGAGCAGTACTTC.

The chain is built from TRBV6-5 and TRBJ2-7, with 8 bases that match TRBD1. The germline gives CDR1 MNHEY, CDR2 SVGAGI. The CDR3 has 16 residues. J gave up 1 base and V 2 bases, and 7 bases lay outside the gene matches. The CDR3 loop reads CASSYTGTGSSYEQYF. The CDR3 nucleotides read TGTGCCAGCAGTTACACTGGGACAGGTTCTTCCTACGAGCAGTACTTC.

The chain is built from TRBV5-1 and TRBJ2-5; D ambiguous. The CDR3 covers 13 residues. The germline V and J ends were trimmed by 0 bases and 3 bases, with 6 bases remaining between them. Looked up from germline, CDR1 is SGHRS and CDR2 is YFSETQ. In DNA, the CDR3 is TGCGCCAGCAGCTTGGACAGAAAAGAGACCCAGTACTTC. It specifies CASSLDRKETQYF.

J is TRBJ1-1 and V is TRBV7-9, with D possibly being TRBD1 (6 bases). This CDR3 contains 15 residues. Trimming stripped 7 bases from V and 1 base from J, with 16 bases between. Germline V gives CDR1 SEHNR, CDR2 FQNEAQ (reference sequence). Here the CDR3 reads CASTSPGASNTEAFF. CDR3 DNA: TGTGCCAGCACGAGCCCAGGGGCTTCGAACACTGAAGCTTTCTTT.

This clone was recorded once. This specimen includes other DNA sequences encoding the same CDR3. The chain is built from TRBV6-5 and TRBJ2-5; D ambiguous. This CDR3 has 13 amino acids. Germline values: CDR1 MNHEY, CDR2 SVGAGI. V lost 0 bases to trimming and J lost 4 bases, with 6 bases between them. This CDR3 is CASSYSTGETQYF. The CDR3 nucleotides read TGTGCCAGCAGTTACTCTACTGGAGAGACCCAGTACTTC.

This clone occurred once. The rearrangement links TRBV27 to TRBJ2-6; D is undetermined. CDR1 MNHEY and CDR2 SMNVEV come from the germline V gene (reference sequence). Trimming stripped 5 bases from V and 0 bases from J, with 5 bases between. The CDR3 extends over 14 amino acids. The CDR3 loop is CASSPLSGANVLTF. The CDR3 DNA reads TGTGCCAGCAGTCCCCTCTCTGGGGCCAACGTCCTGACTTTC.

The chain uses TRBV7-6 and TRBJ2-1; tentative D call: TRBD1 (5 bases). The length of the CDR3 is 16 residues. Germline V lookup: CDR1 SGHVS, CDR2 FNYEAQ. Between the trimmed V and J ends, which lost 1 base and 9 bases, there was a span of 19 bases. The CDR3 loop is CASSLGNRGSRSEQFF. The CDR3 DNA follows: TGTGCCAGCAGCTTAGGAAATAGGGGATCTAGGTCTGAGCAGTTCTTC.

The CDR3 reads CASSQPGQANTDTQYF. DNA for the CDR3: TGCGCCAGCAGCCAACCGGGACAGGCAAACACAGATACGCAGTATTTT. The rearrangement links TRBV4-1 to TRBJ2-3; 8 bases are a match to TRBD1. Unmatched junction bases numbered 6, after V lost 2 bases and J lost 2 bases. This CDR3 comprises 16 residues. Germline CDR1 is MGHRA and CDR2 is YSYEKL.

The chain employs TRBV3-1 (or the pseudogene TRBV3-2) and TRBJ1-2, with D perhaps matching TRBD1 (6 bases). The CDR3 extends over 15 amino acids. Germline CDR1 and CDR2: LGHDT and YNNKEL (reference sequence). Trimming left V 0 bases short and J 0 bases short, with 8 bases between. The CDR3, as DNA: TGTGCCAGCAGCCAAGAGGACAGACCTAACTATGGCTACACCTTC. It encodes CASSQEDRPNYGYTF.

The rearrangement links TRBV19 to TRBJ2-6; D remains ambiguous. The CDR3 runs 16 residues. Trimming stripped 5 bases from V and 0 bases from J, with 11 bases between. Germline CDR1 is LNHDA and CDR2 is SQIVND (reference sequence). This chain's CDR3 is CASSPTGLSGANVLTF. CDR3 nucleotides: TGTGCCAGTAGTCCGACTGGTCTCTCTGGGGCCAACGTCCTGACTTTC.

The chain joins TRBV5-4 to TRBJ2-3; 7 bases are shared with TRBD2. Germline V gene sequence: CDR1 SGHNT, CDR2 YYREEE (reference sequence). The length of the CDR3 is 17 residues. The junction had 16 bases not matched to a gene; V was cut back by 4 bases and J by 5 bases. The CDR3 nucleotides are TGTGCCAGCAGCGGGGGGGACCTCAAGGGGCGTTTAGATACGCAGTATTTT. It translates to CASSGGDLKGRLDTQYF.

The rearrangement uses TRBV25-1 and TRBJ1-6; 9 nucleotides line up with TRBD1. This CDR3 is built from 16 residues. Germline trimming cut 4 bases from V and 5 bases from J; bases unmatched to any gene: 6. Germline values: CDR1 MGHDK, CDR2 SYGVNS. CDR3 sequence reads: CASSATGGGDNSPLHF. CDR3 nucleotides: TGTGCCAGCAGTGCAACAGGGGGCGGGGATAATTCACCCCTCCACTTT.

The V call is TRBV28, the J call TRBJ1-2; 8 positions match TRBD1. The CDR3 consists of 13 residues. Germline trimming cut 7 bases from V and 8 bases from J; bases unmatched to any gene: 9. Germline V gives CDR1 MDHEN, CDR2 SYDVKM. The CDR3 reads CASTVTGAGGYTF. CDR3 coding DNA: TGTGCCAGCACCGTGACAGGGGCGGGAGGCTACACCTTC.

This chain joins TRBV3-1 (or the pseudogene TRBV3-2) and TRBJ2-1, with D unclear. CDR1 LGHDT and CDR2 YNNKEL come from the germline V gene (reference sequence). Deletions cut 0 bases from V and 2 bases from J, with 8 bases between. This CDR3 comprises 15 residues. Here the CDR3 DNA reads TGTGCCAGCAGCCAAGACAGTGGCCCCTACAATGAGCAGTTCTTC. This encodes CASSQDSGPYNEQFF.

The rearrangement links TRBV24-1 to TRBJ2-7, with 11 bases matching TRBD1. The CDR3 contains 16 residues. Germline-derived CDR1 and CDR2 are KGHDR and SFDVKD. With V trimmed by 4 bases and J by 3 bases, 7 bases remained unmatched. The CDR3 sequence is CATSDYGTGGVYEQYF. DNA for the CDR3: TGTGCCACCAGTGACTACGGGACAGGGGGGGTCTACGAGCAGTACTTC.

This sequence joins TRBV6-5 and TRBJ2-1, with TRBD2 matching 9 bases. Germline CDR1 reads MNHEY; CDR2 reads SVGAGI. V lost 6 bases, J lost 3 bases, and 6 bases stayed unmatched. The CDR3 covers 15 residues. The CDR3 DNA reads TGTGCCAGCAGGCCCACTAGCGGGTACTACAATGAGCAGTTCTTC. It encodes CASRPTSGYYNEQFF.

The genes are TRBV27 and TRBJ2-7; 7 nucleotides agree with TRBD2. The CDR3 runs to 14 residues. Trimming removed 3 bases from V and 2 bases from J; junction bases left unmatched: 4. Germline V gene data show CDR1 as MNHEY and CDR2 as SMNVEV (reference sequence). The DNA for the CDR3 is TGTGCCAGCAGTTTTGGCGCGGGGGCCTACGAGCAGTACTTC. This translates into CASSFGAGAYEQYF.

The table lists this clone with a count of one. CDR3 sequence (DNA): TGTGCCAGCAGCCTTGGGACAGTTATTAACAATGAGCAGTTCTTC. Translation: CASSLGTVINNEQFF. The J gene is TRBJ2-1, the V gene TRBV7-3; 7 bases are a match to TRBD1. This CDR3 comprises 15 residues. V trimming: 5 bases; J trimming: 5 bases; junction bases outside the gene matches: 9. Germline V gives CDR1 SGHTA, CDR2 FQGTGA. Full variable domain (outside the CDR3, taken from reference TRBV7-3 and TRBJ2-1): GAGVSQTPSNKVTEKGKYVELRCDPISGHTALYWYRQSLGQGPEFLIYFQGTGAADDSGLPNDRFFAVRPEGSVSTLKIQRTERGDSAVYLCASSLGTVINNEQFFGPGTRLTVL.

The rearrangement links TRBV19 to TRBJ2-3; 9 nucleotides align to TRBD2. Germline V gene lookup returns CDR1 LNHDA and CDR2 SQIVND (reference sequence). The length of the CDR3 is 16 residues. The J segment lost 3 bases and the V segment lost 2 bases, leaving 6 bases of the junction unmatched. The CDR3 bases are TGTGCCAGTAGTATATATGGGAGCGGGAGGACAGATACGCAGTATTTT. Amino acids: CASSIYGSGRTDTQYF. The variable domain in full, completed from reference TRBV19 and TRBJ2-3, reads DGGITQSPKYLFRKEGQNVTLSCEQNLNHDAMYWYRQDPGQGLRLIYYSQIVNDFQKGDIAEGYSVSREKKESFPLTVTSAQKNPTAFYLCASSIYGSGRTDTQYFGPGTRLTVL.

This clone was detected only a few times. The chain uses TRBV6-1 and TRBJ2-7; D is perhaps TRBD2 (6 bases). Germline V lookup: CDR1 MNHNS, CDR2 SASEGT. Trimming removed 3 bases from V and 1 base from J, with 10 bases in between. The CDR3 loop spans 14 amino acids. The CDR3 is CASSEGGNSYEQYF. For the CDR3, the DNA is TGTGCCAGCAGTGAGGGCGGGAATTCCTACGAGCAGTACTTC.